A single sample gave rise to the 6 T cell receptor beta chains below, sequenced in a study of untreated major depressive disorder. TCRdb's table, derived via immunoSEQ multiplex PCR, lists solely in-frame clones and lacks some. The data contain about 21,000 clones, roughly 93% of them singletons. The source material was CD4+ T cells from PBMCs. The origin of the receptors is a man aged 25-45 years in good health.

This sequence joins TRBV14 and TRBJ1-1; no definite D call. Trimming stripped 4 bases from V and 3 bases from J, with 9 bases between. The CDR3 sequence is 13 residues long. The V gene's germline CDR1 is SGHDN and CDR2 FVKESK. CDR3 DNA sequence: TGTGCCAGCAGCCCGGCTCTGGACACTGAAGCTTTCTTT. Translating gives CASSPALDTEAFF.

On this clone: One end of the junction fails to match germline, which may point to a read error. The same CDR3 also results from other DNA sequences found in this sample. The genes are TRBV5-6 and TRBJ2-7, with D maybe TRBD1 (5 bases). The length of the CDR3 is 14 residues. Germline V gives CDR1 SGHDT, CDR2 YYEEEE. DNA of the CDR3: TGCGCCAGCAGCCGGACACCTGGGTTCTACGAGCAGTACTTC. It translates to CASSRTPGFYEQYF.

This clone was seen once. The J gene is TRBJ2-6, the V gene TRBV2; D ambiguous. The V gene lost 8 bases and the J gene lost 2 bases, with 4 bases spanning the gap. CDR1 SNHLY and CDR2 FYNNEI come from the germline V gene. The CDR3 length is 12 residues. The CDR3 reads CASRAGANVLTF. In DNA, the CDR3 is TGTGCCAGCCGAGCTGGGGCCAACGTCCTGACTTTC.

V and J are TRBV7-2 and TRBJ2-3; D may be TRBD2 (5 bases). Deletions cut 1 base from V and 6 bases from J, with 17 bases between. CDR1 and CDR2 (germline): SGHTA, FQGNSA. CDR3 length: 16 residues. The CDR3 here is CASSLVGGRKVDTQYF. In nucleotides, the CDR3 is TGTGCCAGCAGCTTAGTAGGCGGGCGAAAAGTGGATACGCAGTATTTT.

The J gene is TRBJ1-1, the V gene TRBV27; D gene ambiguous. The CDR3 extends over 12 amino acids. CDR1 is MNHEY and CDR2 is SMNVEV in the germline V gene (reference sequence). Trimming cost V 6 bases and J 6 bases, with 11 bases left between them. The CDR3 DNA follows: TGTGCCAGCAGAACAGATTACTCTGAAGCTTTCTTT. Translated: CASRTDYSEAFF.

The CDR3: CASSGSESGELFF. The CDR3 bases are TGTGCCAGCAGTGGCAGTGAATCCGGGGAGCTGTTTTTT. The chain links TRBV2 to TRBJ2-2; D gene uncertain. The V end was cut by 4 bases, the J end by 6 bases, with 9 bases between. The CDR3 covers 13 residues. In germline, CDR1 is SNHLY, CDR2 FYNNEI. The full variable domain, completed using reference TRBV2 and TRBJ2-2, is EPEVTQTPSHQVTQMGQEVILRCVPISNHLYFYWYRQILGQKVEFLVSFYNNEISEKSEIFDDQFSVERPDGSNFTLKIRSTKLEDSAMYFCASSGSESGELFFGEGSRLTVL.